This T cell receptor beta chain comes out of a study of blood T cells in healthy people across ages (dated by TCRdb to the mid-2010s). About the full investigation: In model experiments, template switching captured roughly one uniquely barcoded TCR beta cDNA molecule for every two T cells. To track age-related changes in TCR beta repertoire diversity, the study relied on deep sequencing normalized with unique cDNA molecular identifiers. The donors were divided into four age groups: young (average approximately 17 years), middle-aged (approximately 41), aged (about 61) and long-lived (about 90). Using the same blood draw, the study looked at two additional independent replicas of 1 million unique cDNA reads for two donors, one aged 18 to 30 and the other aged 80 or older. To avoid experimental bias, donors of different ages were spread randomly across the sequencing lanes.

Donors were 30 to 45 systemically healthy Caucasian individuals from Russia aged 6 to 90 years. Roughly 10 milliliters of peripheral blood were collected from each donor into EDTA-treated Vacutainer tubes. PBMCs were isolated by Ficoll-Paque density-gradient centrifugation, with at least 6 million obtained per sample. Total RNA was extracted from PBMCs with Trizol reagent, with at least 5 micrograms obtained per sample. The percentages of naive CD45RAhigh/CD27high T cells were determined by flow cytometry on a PBMC aliquot from every donor. The library was produced with 5' RACE. The instrument given in TCRdb is Illumina HiSeq 2500. A second 7 to 11 cycle PCR used a sample-barcoded 5' primer and a J-beta primer mix. Each TCR beta cDNA molecule received a unique molecular identifier from a template-switch 5' adaptor carrying 12 random nucleotides. At least 2.5 million CDR3-containing paired-end reads were obtained from each sample. First-strand cDNA was synthesized from all RNA with the Mint cDNA synthesis kit, primed by a TRBC-specific oligonucleotide. After uracil-DNA glycosylase treatment, a first 18-cycle PCR used universal primers M1SS and BC2_uni_R on all cDNA. As for how the authors treated the data: Each sample was normalized by randomly selecting 1 million high-quality reads, each carrying a distinct molecular identifier. Instead of being binned into consensus sequences, reads that shared molecular identifiers were thrown out. MiTCR, run with a Q25 quality threshold and the strictest error-elimination algorithm, handled CDR3 identification, clonotype clustering and error correction. A nonparametric unseen species model with Euler transformation was used to estimate lower-bound total TCR beta diversity. The public sequencing data were trimmed at Q25 with fastp and processed into clonotypes with MiXCR by TCRdb, which kept only in-frame beta chains. One record per CDR3 amino acid sequence lists the most common genes and DNA. The V and J calls follow TCRdb's processing rather than the paper's. For this sample there are about 1.1 million distinct CDR3 sequences; less than 45% appear just once. Around 13% of the sample is in the top ten clones.

In the case of this clonotype: This receptor's antigen is unknown. No quality values exist for individual bases; no much larger clone is one base distant.

Trimmed from V: 0 bases; trimmed from J: 4 bases; junction bases lacking a gene match: 6. The CDR3 measures 15 amino acids from cysteine to phenylalanine. Only CDR3 DNA is held: 45 bases, read in frame from base 1. CDR1 and CDR2, looked up from the germline V gene, are ENHRY and SYGVKD. On the study overall, not on this receptor specifically: As age increased, observed TCR beta diversity per million T cells dropped in a roughly linear way, and a significant reduction was already evident by age about 36. Compared with the aged group, the long-lived group had more naive CD4+ T cells, fewer expanded clones and increased TCR diversity, a pattern suggesting age selection. Because the CMV infection status of the donors was unknown, age-related changes in expanded clonotypes may potentially have been confounded. Estimates of total diversity based on one million sequenced T cells were regarded as lower bounds and as underestimates. A strong correlation was found between observed TCR beta diversity and the percentage of naive T cells measured by flow cytometry. Since profiling was done on bulk unsorted PBMCs, naive and antigen-experienced compartments could not be conclusively compared.

The sample taken for sequencing was blood. The sequence came from a man between 18 and 35 years old in good health. Rearrangement joined TRBV10-3 to TRBJ2-7, with 7 junctional bases fitting TRBD1. This receptor carries the CDR3 CAISESKQGQYEQYF. The sequenced DNA is TGTGCCATCAGTGAGTCGAAACAGGGGCAGTACGAGCAGTACTTC.